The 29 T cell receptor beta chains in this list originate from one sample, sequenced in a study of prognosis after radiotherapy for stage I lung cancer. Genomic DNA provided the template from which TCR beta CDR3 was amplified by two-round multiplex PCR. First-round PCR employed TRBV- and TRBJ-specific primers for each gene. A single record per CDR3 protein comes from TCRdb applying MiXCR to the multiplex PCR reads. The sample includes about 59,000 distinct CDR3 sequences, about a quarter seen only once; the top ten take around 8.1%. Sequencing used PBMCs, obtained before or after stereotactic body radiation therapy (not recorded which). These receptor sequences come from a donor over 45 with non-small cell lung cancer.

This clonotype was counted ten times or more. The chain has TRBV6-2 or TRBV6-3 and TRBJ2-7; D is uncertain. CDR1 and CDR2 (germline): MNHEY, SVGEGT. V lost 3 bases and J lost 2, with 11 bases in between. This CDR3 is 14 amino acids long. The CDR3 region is CASSYTASTYEQYF. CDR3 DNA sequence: TGTGCCAGCAGTTATACAGCCTCTACCTACGAGCAGTACTTC.

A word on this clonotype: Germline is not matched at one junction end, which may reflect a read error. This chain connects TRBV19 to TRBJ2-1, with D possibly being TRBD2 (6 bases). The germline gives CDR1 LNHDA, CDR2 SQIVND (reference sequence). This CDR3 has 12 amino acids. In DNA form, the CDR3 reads TGTGCCAGTAGACGATCGGGGGATGAGCAGCTCTTC. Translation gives CASRRSGDEQLF.

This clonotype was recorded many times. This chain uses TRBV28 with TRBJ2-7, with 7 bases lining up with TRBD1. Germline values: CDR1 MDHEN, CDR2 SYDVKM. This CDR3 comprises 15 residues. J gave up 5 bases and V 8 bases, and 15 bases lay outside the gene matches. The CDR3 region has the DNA TGTGCCAGCGAGGACAGGACCCAGTCCCTAGACGAGCAGTACTTC. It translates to CASEDRTQSLDEQYF.

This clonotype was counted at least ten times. CDR3 coding DNA: TGTGCCAGCAGTGAAGCGCGTGGGGGGTTTGGCAATCAGCCCCAGCATTTT. Its translation: CASSEARGGFGNQPQHF. The chain combines TRBV6-1 with TRBJ1-5, with TRBD1 as a possible D gene (5 bases). The CDR3 loop spans 17 amino acids. V lost 0 bases, J lost 2 bases, and 14 bases lay in between. CDR1 and CDR2 from the germline V gene are MNHNS and SASEGT.

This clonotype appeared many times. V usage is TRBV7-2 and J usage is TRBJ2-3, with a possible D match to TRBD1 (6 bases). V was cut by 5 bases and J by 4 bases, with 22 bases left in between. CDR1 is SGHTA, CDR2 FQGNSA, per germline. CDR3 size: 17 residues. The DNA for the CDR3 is TGTGCCAGCAGCGGGCGGGTCCCGTCCAAGGGGGCAGATACGCAGTATTTT. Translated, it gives CASSGRVPSKGADTQYF.

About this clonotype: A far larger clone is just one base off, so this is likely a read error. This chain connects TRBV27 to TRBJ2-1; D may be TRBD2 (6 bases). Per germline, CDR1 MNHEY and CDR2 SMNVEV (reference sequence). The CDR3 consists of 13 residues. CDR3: CAISEFSGNEQFF. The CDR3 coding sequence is TGTGCCATCAGTGAGTTTAGCGGCAATGAGCAGTTCTTC.

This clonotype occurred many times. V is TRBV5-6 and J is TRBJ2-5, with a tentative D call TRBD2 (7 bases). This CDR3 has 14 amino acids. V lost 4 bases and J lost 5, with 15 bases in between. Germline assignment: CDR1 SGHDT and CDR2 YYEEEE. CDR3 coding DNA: TGTGCCAGCAGCCCCCAGGGGAGGGTGGAGACCCAGTACTTC. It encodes CASSPQGRVETQYF. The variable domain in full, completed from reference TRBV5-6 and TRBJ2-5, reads DAGVTQSPTHLIKTRGQQVTLRCSPKSGHDTVSWYQQALGQGPQFIFQYYEEEERQRGNFPDRFSGHQFPNYSSELNVNALLLGDSALYLCASSPQGRVETQYFGPGTRLLVL.

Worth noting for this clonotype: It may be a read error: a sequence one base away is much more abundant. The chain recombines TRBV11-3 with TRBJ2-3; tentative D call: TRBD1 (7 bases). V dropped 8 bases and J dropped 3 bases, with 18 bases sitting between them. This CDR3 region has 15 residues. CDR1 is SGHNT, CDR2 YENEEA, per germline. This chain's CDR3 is CASARGGGKTDTQYF. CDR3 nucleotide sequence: TGTGCCAGCGCCCGAGGGGGCGGGAAGACAGATACGCAGTATTTT.

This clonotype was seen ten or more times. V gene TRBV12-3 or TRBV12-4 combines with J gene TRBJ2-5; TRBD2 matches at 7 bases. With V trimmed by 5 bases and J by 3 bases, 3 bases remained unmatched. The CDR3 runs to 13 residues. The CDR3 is CASSQAGKETQYF. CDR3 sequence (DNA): TGTGCCAGCAGTCAAGCGGGGAAAGAGACCCAGTACTTC.

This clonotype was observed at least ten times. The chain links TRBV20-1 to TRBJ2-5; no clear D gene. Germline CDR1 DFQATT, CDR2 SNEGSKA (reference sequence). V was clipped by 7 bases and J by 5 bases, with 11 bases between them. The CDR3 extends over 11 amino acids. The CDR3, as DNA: TGCAGTGAACGGAGAGAGGAGACCCAGTACTTC. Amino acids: CSERREETQYF.

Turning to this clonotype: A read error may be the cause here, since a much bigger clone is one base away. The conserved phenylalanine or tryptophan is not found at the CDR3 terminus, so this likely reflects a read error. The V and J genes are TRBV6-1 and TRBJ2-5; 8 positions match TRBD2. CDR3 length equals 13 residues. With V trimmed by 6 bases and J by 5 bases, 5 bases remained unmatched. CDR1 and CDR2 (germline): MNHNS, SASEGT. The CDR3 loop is CASRRGGEETQYL. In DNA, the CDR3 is TGTGCCAGCAGACGGGGGGGCGAGGAGACCCAGTACTTA.

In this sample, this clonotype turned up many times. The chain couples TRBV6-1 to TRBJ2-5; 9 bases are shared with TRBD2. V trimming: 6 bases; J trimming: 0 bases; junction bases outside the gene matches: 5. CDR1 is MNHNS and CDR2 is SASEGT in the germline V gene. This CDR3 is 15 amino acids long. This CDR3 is CASSLSGGHQETQYF. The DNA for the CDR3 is TGTGCCAGCAGCCTTAGCGGGGGCCACCAAGAGACCCAGTACTTC.

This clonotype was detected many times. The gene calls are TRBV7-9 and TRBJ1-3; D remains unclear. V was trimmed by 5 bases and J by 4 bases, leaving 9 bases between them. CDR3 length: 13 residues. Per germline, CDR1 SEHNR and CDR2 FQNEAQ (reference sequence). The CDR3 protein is CASSARQGNTIYF. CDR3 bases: TGTGCCAGCAGCGCGAGGCAGGGAAACACCATATATTTT. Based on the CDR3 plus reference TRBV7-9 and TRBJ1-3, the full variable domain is DTGVSQNPRHKITKRGQNVTFRCDPISEHNRLYWYRQTLGQGPEFLTYFQNEAQLEKSRLLSDRFSAERPKGSFSTLEIQRTEQGDSAMYLCASSARQGNTIYFGEGSWLTVV.

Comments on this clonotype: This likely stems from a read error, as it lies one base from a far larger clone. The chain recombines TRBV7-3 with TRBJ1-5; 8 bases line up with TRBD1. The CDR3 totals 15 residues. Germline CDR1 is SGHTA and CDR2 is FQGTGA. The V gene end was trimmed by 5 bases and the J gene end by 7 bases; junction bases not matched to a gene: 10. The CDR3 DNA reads TGTGCCAGCAGCATCGGACAGGGTGAGGTGCAGCCCCAGCATTTT. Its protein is CASSIGQGEVQPQHF.

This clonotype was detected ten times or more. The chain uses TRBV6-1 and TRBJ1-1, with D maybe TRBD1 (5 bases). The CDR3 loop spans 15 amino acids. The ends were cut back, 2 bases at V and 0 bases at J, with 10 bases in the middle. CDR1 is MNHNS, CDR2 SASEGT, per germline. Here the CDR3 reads CASSEPSGLNTEAFF. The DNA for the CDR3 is TGTGCCAGCAGTGAACCCTCAGGGCTGAACACTGAAGCTTTCTTT.

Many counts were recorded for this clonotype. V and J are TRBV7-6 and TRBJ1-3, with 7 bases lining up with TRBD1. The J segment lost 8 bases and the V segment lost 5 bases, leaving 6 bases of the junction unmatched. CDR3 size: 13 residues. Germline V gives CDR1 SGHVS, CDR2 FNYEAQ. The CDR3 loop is CASSLGTAHTIYF. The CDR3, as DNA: TGTGCCAGCAGCCTCGGGACAGCCCACACCATATATTTT.

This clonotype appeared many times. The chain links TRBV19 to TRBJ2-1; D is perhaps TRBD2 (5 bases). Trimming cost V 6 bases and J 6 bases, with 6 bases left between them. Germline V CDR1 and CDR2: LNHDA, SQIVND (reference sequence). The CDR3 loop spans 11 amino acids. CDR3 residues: CASSGVNEQFF. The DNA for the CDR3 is TGTGCCAGTAGCGGGGTCAATGAGCAGTTCTTC.

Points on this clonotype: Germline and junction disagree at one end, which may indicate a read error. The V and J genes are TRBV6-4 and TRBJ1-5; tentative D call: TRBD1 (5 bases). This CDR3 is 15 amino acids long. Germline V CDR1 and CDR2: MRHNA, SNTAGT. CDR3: CVSSYEGAVRQPQHF. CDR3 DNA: TGTGTCAGCAGTTACGAAGGGGCCGTACGTCAGCCCCAGCATTTT.

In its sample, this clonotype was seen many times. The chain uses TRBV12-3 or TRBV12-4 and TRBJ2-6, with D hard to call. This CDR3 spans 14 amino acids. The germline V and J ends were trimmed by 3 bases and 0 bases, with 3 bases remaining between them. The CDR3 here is CASSLSSGANVLTF. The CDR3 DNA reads TGTGCCAGCAGTTTGAGCTCTGGGGCCAACGTCCTGACTTTC.

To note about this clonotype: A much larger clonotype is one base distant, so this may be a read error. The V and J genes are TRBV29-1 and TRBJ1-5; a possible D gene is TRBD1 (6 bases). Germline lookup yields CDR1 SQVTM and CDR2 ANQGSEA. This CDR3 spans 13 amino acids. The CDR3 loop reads CIVLRGLKQPQHF. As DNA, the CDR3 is TGCATCGTTCTCAGGGGTCTAAAACAGCCCCAGCATTTT. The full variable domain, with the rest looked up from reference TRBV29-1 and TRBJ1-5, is SAVISQKPSRDICQRGTSLTIQCQVDSQVTMMFWYRQQPGQSLTLIATANQGSEATYESGFVIDKFPISRPNLTFSTLTVSNMSPEDSSIYLCIVLRGLKQPQHFGDGTRLSIL.

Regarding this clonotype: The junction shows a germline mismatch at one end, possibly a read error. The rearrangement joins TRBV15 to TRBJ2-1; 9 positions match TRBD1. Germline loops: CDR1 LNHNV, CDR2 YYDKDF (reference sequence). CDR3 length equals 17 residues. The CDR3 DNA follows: TGTGCCACCAGCAGACCCCCTGGACAGGGGACCTACAGTGAGCAGTTCTTC. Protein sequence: CATSRPPGQGTYSEQFF.

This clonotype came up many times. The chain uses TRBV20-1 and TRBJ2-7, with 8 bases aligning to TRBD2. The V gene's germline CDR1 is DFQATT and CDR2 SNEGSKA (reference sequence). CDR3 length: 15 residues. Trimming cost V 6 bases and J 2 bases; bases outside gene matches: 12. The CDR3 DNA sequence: TGCAGTGCCCGATCCAGGACTAGCAGCACCTACGAGCAGTACTTC. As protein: CSARSRTSSTYEQYF.

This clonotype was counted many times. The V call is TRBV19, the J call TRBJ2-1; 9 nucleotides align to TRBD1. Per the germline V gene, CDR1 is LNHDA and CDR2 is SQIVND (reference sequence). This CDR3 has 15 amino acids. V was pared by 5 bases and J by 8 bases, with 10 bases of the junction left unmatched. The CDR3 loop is CASSPRDRERDEQFF. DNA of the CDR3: TGTGCCAGTAGTCCCCGGGACAGGGAGAGGGATGAGCAGTTCTTC.

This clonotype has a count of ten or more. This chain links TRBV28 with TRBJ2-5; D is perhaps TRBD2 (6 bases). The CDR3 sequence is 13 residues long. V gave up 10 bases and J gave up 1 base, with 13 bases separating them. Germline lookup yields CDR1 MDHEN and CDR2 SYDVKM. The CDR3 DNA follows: TGTGCCACCCAGGGCGGGGCCCAAGAGACCCAGTACTTC. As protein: CATQGGAQETQYF. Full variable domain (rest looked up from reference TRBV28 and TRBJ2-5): DVKVTQSSRYLVKRTGEKVFLECVQDMDHENMFWYRQDPGLGLRLIYFSYDVKMKEKGDIPEGYSVSREKKERFSLILESASTNQTSMYLCATQGGAQETQYFGPGTRLLVL.

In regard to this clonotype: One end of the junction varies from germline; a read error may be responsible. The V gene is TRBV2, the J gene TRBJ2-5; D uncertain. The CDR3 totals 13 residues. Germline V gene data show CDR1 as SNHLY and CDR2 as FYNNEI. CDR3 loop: CASSEDYRETQHF. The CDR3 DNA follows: TGTGCCAGCAGTGAAGACTATCGAGAGACCCAGCACTTC.

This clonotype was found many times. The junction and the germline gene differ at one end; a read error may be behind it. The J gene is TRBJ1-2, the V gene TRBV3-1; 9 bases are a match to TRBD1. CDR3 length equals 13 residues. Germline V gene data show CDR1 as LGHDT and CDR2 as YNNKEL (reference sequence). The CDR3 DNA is TGTGCCAGCGGCGGACAGGGGAACTCTGGCTACACCTTC. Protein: CASGGQGNSGYTF.

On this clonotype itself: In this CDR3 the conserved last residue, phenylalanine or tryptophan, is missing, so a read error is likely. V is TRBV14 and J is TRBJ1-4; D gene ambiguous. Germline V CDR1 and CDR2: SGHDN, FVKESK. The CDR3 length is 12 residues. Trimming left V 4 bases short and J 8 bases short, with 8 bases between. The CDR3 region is CASSLLGEKLFL. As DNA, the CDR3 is TGTGCCAGCAGCCTTCTGGGGGAAAAACTGTTTCTT.

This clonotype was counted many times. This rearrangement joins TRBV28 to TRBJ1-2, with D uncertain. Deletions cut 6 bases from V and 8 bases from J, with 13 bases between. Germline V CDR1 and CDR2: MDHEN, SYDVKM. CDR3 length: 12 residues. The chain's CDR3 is CASSADSWGYTF. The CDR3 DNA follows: TGTGCCAGCAGCGCGGACTCTTGGGGCTACACCTTC.

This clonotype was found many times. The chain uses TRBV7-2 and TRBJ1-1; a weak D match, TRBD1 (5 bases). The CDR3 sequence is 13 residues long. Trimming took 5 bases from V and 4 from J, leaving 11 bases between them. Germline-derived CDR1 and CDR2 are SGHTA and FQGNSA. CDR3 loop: CASSIGTPTEAFF. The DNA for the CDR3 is TGTGCCAGCAGCATTGGGACTCCCACTGAAGCTTTCTTT.